This T cell receptor beta chain appears in the sequencing data of a study of blood T cell repertoires in COVID-19. Only in-frame clones appear in the TCRdb table, and some are missing; sequencing was by immunoSEQ multiplex PCR. The sample yields more than 65,000 clones, about four fifths seen once. CDR1 and CDR2 (germline): SGHRS, YFSETQ. Trimming shortened V by 1 base and J by 4 bases, and 11 bases separated the two germline ends. This CDR3 is 15 amino acids long. What was sequenced was peripheral blood. This chain joins TRBV5-1 and TRBJ2-2; no reliable D call. This sequence was found in a woman of 80 years or more with acute or convalescent COVID-19. CDR3 bases: TGCGCCAGCAGCTTGCCTGTCCCTTCCACCGGGGAGCTGTTTTTT. Its protein product is CASSLPVPSTGELFF.